These T cell receptor beta chains were read from a single sample in a study of shared clonotypes between healthy human individuals. Assay used: immunoSEQ multiplex PCR; TCRdb lists only in-frame clones, some missing. The sample lists about 2 million clones; about 95% were seen once. Sequencing used naive CD8+ T cells sorted from blood. These receptors were taken from a man aged 18 to 30 in good health. Both conserved end residues are part of each CDR3. Fields, in order: V gene, J gene, CDR3 protein.

V gene: TRBV7-6; J gene: TRBJ2-7; CDR3 protein: CASSLRVDGYEQYF
V gene: TRBV9; J gene: TRBJ2-7; CDR3 protein: CASSPEGGLPLYEQYF
V gene: TRBV11-3; J gene: TRBJ1-5; CDR3 protein: CASNLTRWNQPQHF
V gene: TRBV6-6; J gene: TRBJ1-5; CDR3 protein: CASSWGEDSNQPQHF
V gene: TRBV5-6; J gene: TRBJ1-1; CDR3 protein: CASSFGTGLTEAFF
V gene: TRBV6-5; J gene: TRBJ1-2; CDR3 protein: CASSSTGGNGYTF
V gene: TRBV27; J gene: TRBJ1-2; CDR3 protein: CASSLSAFYGYTF
V gene: TRBV5-8; J gene: TRBJ1-1; CDR3 protein: CASSLGANTEAFF
V gene: TRBV12-5; J gene: TRBJ1-2; CDR3 protein: CAVPRTGHLYTF
V gene: TRBV6-5; J gene: TRBJ2-2; CDR3 protein: CASSYSVGELFF
V gene: TRBV11-3; J gene: TRBJ1-3; CDR3 protein: CASSLGTGQWTAENTIYF
V gene: TRBV27; J gene: TRBJ2-2; CDR3 protein: CASSLFGTANTGELFF
V gene: TRBV4-1; J gene: TRBJ1-4; CDR3 protein: CASRVRQGASEKLFF
V gene: TRBV19; J gene: TRBJ1-2; CDR3 protein: CASSIDGNYGYTF
V gene: TRBV7-9; J gene: TRBJ2-5; CDR3 protein: CASSFILATQETQYF
V gene: TRBV13; J gene: TRBJ1-1; CDR3 protein: CASSFRALEAFF
V gene: TRBV9; J gene: TRBJ2-2; CDR3 protein: CASSVARGKEGTGELFF
V gene: TRBV9; J gene: TRBJ1-1; CDR3 protein: CASSVSGNTEAFF
V gene: TRBV7-9; J gene: TRBJ2-7; CDR3 protein: CASSLEYEQYF
V gene: TRBV7-9; J gene: TRBJ2-1; CDR3 protein: CASKSGTGKDEQFF
V gene: TRBV6-1; J gene: TRBJ1-2; CDR3 protein: CASSGAGGYTF
V gene: TRBV27; J gene: TRBJ2-7; CDR3 protein: CASSSDRDRGLRGQYF
V gene: TRBV6-1; J gene: TRBJ2-7; CDR3 protein: CASSEGGAYEQYF
V gene: TRBV6-5; J gene: TRBJ2-3; CDR3 protein: CASSPAPWPQYF
V gene: TRBV15; J gene: TRBJ2-7; CDR3 protein: CATSRGTSGELLGHEQYF
V gene: TRBV27; J gene: TRBJ2-7; CDR3 protein: CASAQGGFLYEQYF
V gene: TRBV7-3; J gene: TRBJ1-2; CDR3 protein: CASFGIRDDGYTF
V gene: TRBV5-6; J gene: TRBJ1-1; CDR3 protein: CASSPGTGVLAEAFF
V gene: TRBV27; J gene: TRBJ1-1; CDR3 protein: CASSLWGVNTEAFF
V gene: TRBV25-1; J gene: TRBJ1-5; CDR3 protein: CASSDGWGQPQHF
V gene: TRBV29-1; J gene: TRBJ2-7; CDR3 protein: CSVANPGQSYEQYF
V gene: TRBV27; J gene: TRBJ2-7; CDR3 protein: CASSLRWGVVYEQYF
V gene: TRBV9; J gene: TRBJ2-1; CDR3 protein: CASKGDSGASQTFSGSGHEQFF
V gene: TRBV30; J gene: TRBJ1-1; CDR3 protein: CAWALGKDTEAFF
V gene: TRBV6-6; J gene: TRBJ2-1; CDR3 protein: CASSLAGGPGNEQFF
V gene: TRBV5-6; J gene: TRBJ2-1; CDR3 protein: CASSLFASGTYNEQFF
V gene: TRBV4-1; J gene: TRBJ2-5; CDR3 protein: CASSGGGETQYF
V gene: TRBV7-9; J gene: TRBJ2-7; CDR3 protein: CASSRTGFEQYF
V gene: TRBV28; J gene: TRBJ2-2; CDR3 protein: CASSKQGNTGELFF
V gene: TRBV7-2; J gene: TRBJ2-1; CDR3 protein: CASSSLAGLYNEQFF
V gene: TRBV30; J gene: TRBJ2-6; CDR3 protein: CAWEGIPEGAGFSGANVLTF
V gene: TRBV9; J gene: TRBJ2-7; CDR3 protein: CASSVGGSSYEQYF
V gene: TRBV28; J gene: TRBJ1-6; CDR3 protein: CASSSDGSYNSPLHF
V gene: TRBV11-2; J gene: TRBJ2-2; CDR3 protein: CASSLIATGELFF
V gene: TRBV13; J gene: TRBJ2-1; CDR3 protein: CASSLGTSGYNEQFF
V gene: TRBV28; J gene: TRBJ2-3; CDR3 protein: CASSPRGRAAGDTQYF
V gene: TRBV28; J gene: TRBJ2-7; CDR3 protein: CASRMTSGYEQYF
V gene: TRBV4-1; J gene: TRBJ2-1; CDR3 protein: CASSQGTLSGEQFF
V gene: TRBV5-1; J gene: TRBJ2-1; CDR3 protein: CASSPSSYNEQFF
V gene: TRBV27; J gene: TRBJ1-4; CDR3 protein: CASSPGGNLGKLFF
V gene: TRBV7-9; J gene: TRBJ2-3; CDR3 protein: CASSHFLGLAATDTQYF
V gene: TRBV27; J gene: TRBJ1-4; CDR3 protein: CASRVGTGTEKLFF
V gene: TRBV7-9; J gene: TRBJ2-1; CDR3 protein: CASSSESSYNEQFF